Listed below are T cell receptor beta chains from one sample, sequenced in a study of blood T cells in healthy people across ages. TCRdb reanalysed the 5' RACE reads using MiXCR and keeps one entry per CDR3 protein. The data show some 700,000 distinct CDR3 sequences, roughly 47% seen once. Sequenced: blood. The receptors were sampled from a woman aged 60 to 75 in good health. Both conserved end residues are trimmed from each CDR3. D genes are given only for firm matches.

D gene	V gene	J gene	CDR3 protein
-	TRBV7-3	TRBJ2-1	ASSLKGGNEQF
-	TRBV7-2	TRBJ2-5	ASSFRPSQETQY
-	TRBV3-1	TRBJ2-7	ASSPTEVSYEQY
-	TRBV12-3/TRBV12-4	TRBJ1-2	ASGTDYGYT
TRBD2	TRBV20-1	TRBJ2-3	SARDAGGPTDTQY
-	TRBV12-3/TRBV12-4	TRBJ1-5	ASSRSLEGGNQPQH
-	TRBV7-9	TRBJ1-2	ASSPRAANYGYT
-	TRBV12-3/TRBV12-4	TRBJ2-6	AISSGANVLT
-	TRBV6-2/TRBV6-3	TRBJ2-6	ASSYWTRISGANVLT
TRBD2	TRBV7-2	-	ASSPSGGGTLYEQY
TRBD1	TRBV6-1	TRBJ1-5	ASSARDSSNQPQH
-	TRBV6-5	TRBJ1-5	ASSLDSWGNQPQH
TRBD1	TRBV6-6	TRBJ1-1	ASRDRGTNTEAF
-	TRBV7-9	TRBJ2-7	ASSLAWGLDKPEQY
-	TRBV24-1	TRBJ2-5	ATSNPRGQETQY
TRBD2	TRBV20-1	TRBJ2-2	SARLAGEDTGELF
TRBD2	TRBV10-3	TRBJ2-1	AIRVSGGDNNEQF
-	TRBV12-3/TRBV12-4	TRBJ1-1	ASSFNQGTEAF
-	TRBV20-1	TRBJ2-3	SARDLGAADTQY
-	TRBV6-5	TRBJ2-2	ASSFTGFGELF
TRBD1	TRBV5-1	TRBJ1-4	ASSSGQGGEKLF
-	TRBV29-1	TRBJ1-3	SATTGTGNTIY
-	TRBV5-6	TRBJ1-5	ASSPGPESPQPQH
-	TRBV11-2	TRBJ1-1	ASSLVWDMNTEAF
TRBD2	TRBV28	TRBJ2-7	ASSISSGYEQY
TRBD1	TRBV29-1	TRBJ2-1	SVETGARSYNEQF
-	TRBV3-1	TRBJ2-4	ASSQGYIQY
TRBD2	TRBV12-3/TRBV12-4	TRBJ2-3	ATTSGASTDAQY
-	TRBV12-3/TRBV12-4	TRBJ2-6	ASSLLRDFISSGANVLT
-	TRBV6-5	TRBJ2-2	ASSYPYGTKGSGELF
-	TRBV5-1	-	ASSLDHVYEQY
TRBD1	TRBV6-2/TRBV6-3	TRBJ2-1	ASSYSPDRGRNNEQF
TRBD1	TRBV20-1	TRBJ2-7	SATGTGVKY
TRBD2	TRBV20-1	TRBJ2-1	SAPNPSSGGDNNEQF
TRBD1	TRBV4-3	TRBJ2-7	ASSEIQGDSYEQY
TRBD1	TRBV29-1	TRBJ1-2	SVEDQGVGYGYT
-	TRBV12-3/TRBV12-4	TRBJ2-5	ASRTGVETQY
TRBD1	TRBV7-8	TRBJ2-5	ASSLSPRGQY
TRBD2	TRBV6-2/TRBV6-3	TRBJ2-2	ASSPSGSGGTGELF
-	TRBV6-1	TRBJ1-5	ASRKDNNQPQH
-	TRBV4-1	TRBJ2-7	ASSQAIPGRYEQY
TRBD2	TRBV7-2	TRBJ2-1	ASSLGGLKNEQF
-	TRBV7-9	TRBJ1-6	ASSLMAAVGATPLH
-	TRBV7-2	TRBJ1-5	ASTLGEEQPQH
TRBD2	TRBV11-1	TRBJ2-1	ASSPYMSSGRGHNEQF
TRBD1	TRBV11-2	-	ASSSDRGVETQY
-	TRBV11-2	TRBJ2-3	ASSLNGITDTQY
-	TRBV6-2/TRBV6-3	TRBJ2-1	AGSYGWTYNEQF
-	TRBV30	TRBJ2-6	AWNAGANVLT
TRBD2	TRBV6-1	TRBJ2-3	ASRPGLAVTSTDTQY
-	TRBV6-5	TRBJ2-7	ASRVGWSYEQY
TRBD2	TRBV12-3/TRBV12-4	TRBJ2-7	ASSLSGITLEQY
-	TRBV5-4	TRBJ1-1	ASSLGTLAMNTEAF
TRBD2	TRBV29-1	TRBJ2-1	SVGTSGNKLSSYNEQF
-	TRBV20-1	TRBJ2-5	SARDLTDYQETQY
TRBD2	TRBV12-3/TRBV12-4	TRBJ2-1	ASSLTSGRNYNEQF